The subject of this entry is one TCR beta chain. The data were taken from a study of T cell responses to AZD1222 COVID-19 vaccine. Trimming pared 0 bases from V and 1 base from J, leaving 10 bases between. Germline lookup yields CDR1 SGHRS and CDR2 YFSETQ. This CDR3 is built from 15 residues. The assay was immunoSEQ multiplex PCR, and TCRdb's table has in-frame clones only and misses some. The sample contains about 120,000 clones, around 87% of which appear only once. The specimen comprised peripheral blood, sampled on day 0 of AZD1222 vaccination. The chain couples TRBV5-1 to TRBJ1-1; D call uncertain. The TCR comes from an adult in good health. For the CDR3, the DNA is TGCGCCAGCAGCTTGGGGGAAGGTAAGAACACTGAAGCTTTCTTT. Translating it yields CASSLGEGKNTEAFF. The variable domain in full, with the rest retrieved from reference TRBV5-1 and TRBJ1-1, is KAGVTQTPRYLIKTRGQQVTLSCSPISGHRSVSWYQQTPGQGLQFLFEYFSETQRNKGNFPGRFSGRQFSNSRSEMNVSTLELGDSALYLCASSLGEGKNTEAFFGQGTRLTVV.